Described below is a single T cell receptor beta chain sequence and its context. What it recognizes is unknown. PCR amplification relied on 60 Vbeta primers (plus 13 Jbeta primers). Per the original data handling: A later analysis counted 65 million to 90 million unique TCR beta chains, around 12 million shared. Clones were read by immunoSEQ multiplex PCR, and TCRdb kept only the in-frame ones, dropping some. D and trimming come from the DNA, and the V and J calls and clone size come from that table. Counted here are approximately 140,000 clones, roughly 79% occurring once; the ten biggest clones make up around 1%. The CDR3 spans 14 residues. Germline V gene data show CDR1 as GTSNPN and CDR2 as SVGIG (reference sequence). Deletions cut 3 bases from V and 3 bases from J, with 12 bases between. The sample belongs to a study of cytomegalovirus exposure and HLA in healthy donors. Whole-study results and caveats: Associated with cytomegalovirus, according to the listing, were 150 to 200 TCR beta chains. Researchers had no immune exposure information except CMV serostatus available. Using the classifier, cytomegalovirus status was reportedly diagnosed with high specificity and sensitivity.

What was sequenced was PBMCs. The chain is built from TRBV30 and TRBJ1-3, with D tentatively TRBD1 (6 bases). This TCR was sampled from a man younger than 30 in good health and CMV-seronegative. CDR3 in DNA: TGTGCCTGGAGCGAACAGGGCGGTGGAAACACCATATATTTT. This gives the protein CAWSEQGGGNTIYF.